This T cell receptor beta chain was identified in a study of blood T cell repertoires in COVID-19 (dated by TCRdb to between 2020 and 2021). Regarding the study in general: The collaborator samples originated in the United States, Italy and Spain and spanned the acute and convalescent phases of COVID-19. The prospective study material was composed of cDNA or gDNA derived from T cells, B-cell-depleted T cells, or PBMCs. The dataset comprised deeply sampled blood TCRbeta repertoires from subjects exposed to, actively infected with, or recovered from COVID-19. The repertoires were released in a freely available public database intended as a resource for research on the immune response to SARS-CoV-2. The samples were drawn from two sources: the first 160 participants of the ongoing ImmuneRACE study, and over 950 subjects contributed by 6 global collaborators. Nearly every sample came with metadata listing a de-identified subject ID, COVID-19 status, age in years and sex. Where available, HLA class I and class II types were obtained from metadata supplied by the sample provider rather than from assay-based typing. Findings and caveats that apply to the study as a whole: Clinical and demographic metadata were provided uncurated, with the amount varying by source and participant.

TCRbeta CDR3 regions were amplified from genomic DNA by means of the immunoSEQ Assay, a bias-controlled multiplex PCR. The original pipeline was this. The number of nucleated cells in each sample was estimated by amplification of reference gene primers within the assay. Sequence reads were collapsed and filtered to measure the absolute abundance of every unique TCRbeta CDR3 rearrangement. Productive Simpson clonality was computed per sample as the square root of Simpson's diversity index over productive rearrangements. TCRdb re-hosts the immuneACCESS table, in-frame sequences only. Its copies lack some clones; in the studies checked, an unresolved V gene accounts for under half of them, and the cause for the rest is not known. V, J and clone size are taken as reported in that table, and D and trimming were inferred from the DNA itself. In this sample the table shows under 250,000 clones, 80% of which occur a single time. The biggest ten clones account for approximately 7.2% of the sample.

The CDR3 runs 12 amino acids, cysteine and phenylalanine included. Only the CDR3 region is kept as DNA, spanning 36 bases read in frame from base 1. Trimming accounts for 5 bases at V and 9 bases at J, while the number of junction bases matched to no gene is 2. A single count supports this clone. The clone's antigen remains unknown. No base quality values were provided; no much bigger clone lies one nucleotide off. The collaborating institutions used their own protocols to collect whole blood in K2EDTA tubes. For TCRbeta analysis, collaborators shipped samples as frozen whole blood, isolated PBMCs, or DNA extracted from either of those sample types.

The V and J genes are TRBV12-3 or TRBV12-4 and TRBJ2-2, and 8 junctional nucleotides match TRBD1. The receptor was isolated from a woman in her 70s with acute or convalescent COVID-19. Sequenced input: peripheral blood. The DNA is as follows: TGTGCCAGCAGTAACAGGGGGTGGGAGCTGTTTTTT. The translation is CASSNRGWELFF.